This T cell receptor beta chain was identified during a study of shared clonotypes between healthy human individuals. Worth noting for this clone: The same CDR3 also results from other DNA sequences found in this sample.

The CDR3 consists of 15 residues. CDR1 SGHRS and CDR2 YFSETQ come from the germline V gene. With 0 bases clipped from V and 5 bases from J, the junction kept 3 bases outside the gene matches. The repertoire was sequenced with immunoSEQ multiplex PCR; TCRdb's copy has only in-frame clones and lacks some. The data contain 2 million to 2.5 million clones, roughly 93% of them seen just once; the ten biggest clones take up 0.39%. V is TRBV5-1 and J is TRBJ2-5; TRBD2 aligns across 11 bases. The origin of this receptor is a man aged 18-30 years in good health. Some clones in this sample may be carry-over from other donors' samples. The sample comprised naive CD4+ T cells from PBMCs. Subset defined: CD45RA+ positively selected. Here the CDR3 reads CASSLGLAGIETQYF. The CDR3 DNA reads TGCGCCAGCAGCTTGGGACTAGCGGGAATTGAGACCCAGTACTTC.